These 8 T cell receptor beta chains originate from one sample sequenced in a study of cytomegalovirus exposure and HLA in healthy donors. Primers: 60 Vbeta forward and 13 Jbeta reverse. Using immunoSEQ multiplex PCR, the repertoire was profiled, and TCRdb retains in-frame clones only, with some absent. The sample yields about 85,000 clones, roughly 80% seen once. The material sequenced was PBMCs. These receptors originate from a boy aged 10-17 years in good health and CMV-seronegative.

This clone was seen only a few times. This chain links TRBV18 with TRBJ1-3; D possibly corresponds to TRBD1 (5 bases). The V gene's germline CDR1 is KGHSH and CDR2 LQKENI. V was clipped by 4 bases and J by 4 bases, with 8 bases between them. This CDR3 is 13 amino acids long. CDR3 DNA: TGTGCCAGCTCACTCCCAGGGGGAAACACCATATATTTT. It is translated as CASSLPGGNTIYF.

The CDR3 protein is CASSSRTLTGTQYF. The CDR3 region has the DNA TGTGCCAGCAGCTCCCGGACCCTTACAGGGACCCAGTACTTC. V usage is TRBV5-6 and J usage is TRBJ2-5; a weak D match, TRBD1 (5 bases). The CDR3 is made up of 14 amino acids. Germline V gene data show CDR1 as SGHDT and CDR2 as YYEEEE. Trimming pared 3 bases from V and 7 bases from J, leaving 16 bases between.

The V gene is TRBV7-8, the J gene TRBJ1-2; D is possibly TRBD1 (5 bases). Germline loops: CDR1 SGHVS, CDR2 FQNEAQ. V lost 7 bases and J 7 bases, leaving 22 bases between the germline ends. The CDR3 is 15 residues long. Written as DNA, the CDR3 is TGTGCCAGCACCACCCGCGTCCGCAGGGCGTTTGGCTACACCTTC. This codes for CASTTRVRRAFGYTF.

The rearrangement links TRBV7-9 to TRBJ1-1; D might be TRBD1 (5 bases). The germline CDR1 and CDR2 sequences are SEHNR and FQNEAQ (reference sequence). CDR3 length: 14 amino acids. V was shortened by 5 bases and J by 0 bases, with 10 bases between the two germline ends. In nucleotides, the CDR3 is TGTGCCAGCAGCCCTTGGGGGGTGAACACTGAAGCTTTCTTT. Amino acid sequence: CASSPWGVNTEAFF.

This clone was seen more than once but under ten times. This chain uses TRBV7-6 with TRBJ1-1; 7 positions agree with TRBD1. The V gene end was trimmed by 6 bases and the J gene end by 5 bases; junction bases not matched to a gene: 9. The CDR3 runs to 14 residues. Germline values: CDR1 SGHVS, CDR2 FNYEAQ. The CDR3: CASSPGQAGTEAFF. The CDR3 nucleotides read TGTGCCAGCAGTCCCGGACAGGCGGGGACTGAAGCTTTCTTT.

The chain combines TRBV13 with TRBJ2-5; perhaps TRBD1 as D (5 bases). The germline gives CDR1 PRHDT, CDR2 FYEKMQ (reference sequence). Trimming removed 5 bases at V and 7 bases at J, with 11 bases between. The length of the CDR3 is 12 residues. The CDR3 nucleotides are TGTGCCAGCAGCCCAGGGAAGGGGACCCAGTACTTC. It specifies CASSPGKGTQYF.

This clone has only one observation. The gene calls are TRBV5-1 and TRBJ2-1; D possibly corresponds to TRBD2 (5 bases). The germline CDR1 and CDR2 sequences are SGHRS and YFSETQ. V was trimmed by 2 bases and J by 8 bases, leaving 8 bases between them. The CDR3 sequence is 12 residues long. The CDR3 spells CASSFEGHEQFF. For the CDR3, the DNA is TGCGCCAGCAGCTTCGAGGGTCATGAGCAGTTCTTC.

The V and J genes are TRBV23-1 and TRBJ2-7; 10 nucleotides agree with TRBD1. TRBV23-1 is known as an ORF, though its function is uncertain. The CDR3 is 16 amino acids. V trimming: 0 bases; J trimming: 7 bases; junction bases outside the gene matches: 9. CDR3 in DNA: TGCGCCAGCAGTCAATCGGGGGGGACAGGGGAAAGGGAGCAGTACTTC. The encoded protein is CASSQSGGTGEREQYF.